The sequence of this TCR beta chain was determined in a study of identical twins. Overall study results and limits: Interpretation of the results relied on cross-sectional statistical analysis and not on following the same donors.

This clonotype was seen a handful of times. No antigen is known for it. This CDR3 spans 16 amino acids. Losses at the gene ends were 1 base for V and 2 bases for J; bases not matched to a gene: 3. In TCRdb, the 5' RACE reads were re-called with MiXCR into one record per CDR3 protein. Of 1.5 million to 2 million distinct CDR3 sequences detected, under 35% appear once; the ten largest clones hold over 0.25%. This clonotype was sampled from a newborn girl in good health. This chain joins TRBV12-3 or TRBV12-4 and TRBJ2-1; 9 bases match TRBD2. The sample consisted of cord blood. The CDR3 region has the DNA TGTGCCAGCAGTTTAGGAGCGGGGGGCGCCTACAATGAGCAGTTCTTC. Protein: CASSLGAGGAYNEQFF.